Detailed here is one T cell receptor (beta chain). This record belongs to a study of blood T cell repertoires in COVID-19. Study at large: Sample material is recorded as cDNA or gDNA derived from T cells, B-cell-depleted T cells, or PBMCs.

The data were produced by immunoSEQ multiplex PCR, yet TCRdb's version contains in-frame clones alone and is incomplete. The table has around 470,000 clones, 89% seen once. The clonotype comes from a man younger than 30 with COVID-19, enrolled during active disease. Sequenced: peripheral blood.

CDR3 amino acids: CASSFRGLAPNEQFF. For the CDR3, the DNA is TGCGCCAGCAGCTTCCGTGGGCTAGCCCCCAATGAGCAGTTCTTC. The J gene is TRBJ2-1, the V gene TRBV4-1; D is possibly TRBD2 (5 bases). V was shortened by 5 bases and J by 6 bases, with 17 bases between the two germline ends. Per the germline V gene, CDR1 is MGHRA and CDR2 is YSYEKL. The CDR3 consists of 15 residues.